This T cell receptor beta chain came from a study of PD-1 blockade in classical Hodgkin lymphoma. Broader study findings: CD4+ TCR diversity rose significantly by C4D1, and CD8+ TCR diversity did not. The repertoire differences lack a defined cause, possibly disease activity or prior therapy. According to reports, newly diagnosed patients had lower baseline TCR diversity than healthy donors, and relapsed/refractory patients had lower baseline TCR diversity still.

V was cut by 1 base and J by 4 bases, with 7 bases left in between. This CDR3 comprises 13 residues. Germline V lookup: CDR1 SNHLY, CDR2 FYNNEI. No patient escaped relapse after autologous stem cell transplantation, and brentuximab vedotin exposure varied. As regards this clone: Its antigen is still unknown.

Clones were sequenced by immunoSEQ multiplex PCR, and TCRdb holds only the in-frame ones, with some missing. Of about 76,000 clones in the sample, 89% were seen once. This TCR derives from a human donor with classical Hodgkin lymphoma. This chain connects TRBV2 to TRBJ1-1; no definite D call. Here the sequenced sample was peripheral blood mononuclear cells (PBMCs), taken at baseline. CDR3 amino acids: CASSEGRTTEAFF. CDR3 DNA sequence: TGTGCCAGCAGTGAAGGTAGGACCACTGAAGCTTTCTTT.